This T cell receptor beta chain was captured by sequencing in a study of T cell changes during pregnancy in multiple sclerosis. The assay was immunoSEQ multiplex PCR, and TCRdb's table has in-frame clones only and misses some. Of 65,000 to 75,000 clones in the sample, roughly 89% were seen once. The germline gives CDR1 MNHEY, CDR2 SMNVEV (reference sequence). The V gene lost 0 bases and the J gene lost 3 bases, with 12 bases spanning the gap. The CDR3 extends over 15 amino acids. The rearrangement joins TRBV27 to TRBJ2-7; no reliable D call. The receptor was isolated from a female donor in good health, enrolled as a control in a pregnancy study. The sequenced sample was peripheral blood, obtained after pregnancy. As DNA, the CDR3 is TGTGCCAGCAGTTTATCGTCCCCACAGTACTACGAGCAGTACTTC. Its protein is CASSLSSPQYYEQYF.